The present T cell receptor (beta chain) was sequenced within a study of long-term antiretroviral therapy in people with HIV. Findings and caveats of the study: All time points showed a repertoire dominated by clones expanded before ART.

A word on this clone: What it recognizes is unknown.

The assay, immunoSEQ v3.0, was run at survey level. Sequencing used immunoSEQ multiplex PCR; TCRdb keeps in-frame clones, though not all of them. The sample yields about 27,000 clones, 82% seen once. The receptor comes from a man between 18 and 29 years old with HIV. The material was unsorted PBMCs, obtained 0.8 years before starting antiretroviral therapy.

CDR3 sequence: CASSSITVVQQPYEQYF. The CDR3 bases are TGTGCCAGCAGTTCCATTACGGTAGTCCAGCAGCCTTACGAGCAGTACTTC. V and J are TRBV28 and TRBJ2-7; no clear D gene. The CDR3 totals 17 residues. Germline V gene data show CDR1 as MDHEN and CDR2 as SYDVKM. V shed 4 bases and J shed 4 bases, with 23 bases lying between them.